The 21 T cell receptor beta chains below all came from one sample that was sequenced in a study of cytotoxic CD8 clonotypes in ibrutinib-treated CLL. Data came from immunoSEQ multiplex PCR; TCRdb stores just in-frame clones and leaves some out. This table holds tens of thousands of clones, roughly 68% found once. The sequencing used PBMCs, collected after 24 months of ibrutinib treatment. These receptors were collected from a human donor with chronic lymphocytic leukemia.

The chain is built from TRBV10-1 and TRBJ2-2; no definite D call. The CDR3 length is 16 residues. Germline loops: CDR1 WNHNN, CDR2 SYGVQD (reference sequence). V was pared by 2 bases and J by 0 bases, with 10 bases between. CDR3 DNA sequence: TGCGCCAGCAGTGAGAGTCCCTATGCGAACACCGGGGAGCTGTTTTTT. This encodes CASSESPYANTGELFF.

This rearrangement joins TRBV10-1 to TRBJ2-3; tentative D call: TRBD2 (5 bases). This CDR3 region has 13 residues. The V gene lost 8 bases and the J gene lost 4 bases, with 13 bases spanning the gap. Germline V CDR1 and CDR2: WNHNN, SYGVQD (reference sequence). CDR3 in amino acids: CASGLGEADTQYF. For the CDR3, the DNA is TGCGCCAGCGGCCTGGGAGAGGCAGATACGCAGTATTTT.

V and J are TRBV7-8 and TRBJ1-1; D unclear. The germline V gene has CDR1 SGHVS and CDR2 FQNEAQ. This CDR3 comprises 15 residues. The V end lost 5 bases, the J end lost 2 bases, and 15 bases lay between the germline ends. The DNA for the CDR3 is TGTGCCAGCAGCGAAGCAGGATCACCTAACACTGAAGCTTTCTTT. It translates to CASSEAGSPNTEAFF.

The chain is built from TRBV10-3 and TRBJ2-7; D unclear. The V and J ends lost 3 bases and 3 bases respectively, with 6 bases between them. This CDR3 contains 12 residues. Germline lookup yields CDR1 ENHRY and CDR2 SYGVKD. DNA of the CDR3: TGTGCCATCAGTGAATCCCGCTACGAGCAGTACTTC. Translation gives CAISESRYEQYF.

The chain combines TRBV6-5 with TRBJ2-1; D unresolved. Germline loops: CDR1 MNHEY, CDR2 SVGAGI. V dropped 7 bases and J dropped 1 base, with 14 bases sitting between them. CDR3 length: 15 amino acids. The CDR3 DNA sequence: TGTGCCAGCAAGGGCCTTTACGATTCCTACAATGAGCAGTTCTTC. Translated: CASKGLYDSYNEQFF.

J is TRBJ1-2 and V is TRBV5-6; 10 nucleotides agree with TRBD1. This CDR3 contains 16 residues. V shed 0 bases and J 1 base; nucleotides not matched to a gene: 3. Germline loops: CDR1 SGHDT, CDR2 YYEEEE. CDR3 protein: CASSLAGTGDNYGYTF. In DNA form, the CDR3 reads TGTGCCAGCAGCTTGGCAGGGACAGGGGATAACTATGGCTACACCTTC.

V usage is TRBV29-1 and J usage is TRBJ2-7; D unresolved. CDR3 size: 13 residues. The germline V and J ends were trimmed by 3 bases and 3 bases, with 12 bases remaining between them. Per germline, CDR1 SQVTM and CDR2 ANQGSEA. Here the CDR3 DNA reads TGCAGCGTTGACACCCCAGGAGACTACGAGCAGTACTTC. As protein: CSVDTPGDYEQYF.

This chain connects TRBV11-1 to TRBJ2-7; tentatively, D is TRBD1 or TRBD2 (6 bases each). Germline V gene data show CDR1 as SGHAT and CDR2 as FQDESV (reference sequence). Between the trimmed V and J ends, which lost 5 bases and 10 bases, there was a span of 15 bases. The CDR3 consists of 12 residues. Here the CDR3 reads CASSHRAGSQYF. CDR3 in DNA: TGTGCCAGCAGCCACAGGGCCGGGAGCCAGTACTTC.

This clone showed up just once. The chain is built from TRBV5-5 and TRBJ2-3; D might be TRBD1 (6 bases). Germline CDR1 and CDR2: SGHKS and YYEKEE (reference sequence). The CDR3 runs to 15 residues. V lost 4 bases and J 5 bases, leaving 17 bases between the germline ends. CDR3 residues: CASSPIQRGRDTQYF. The CDR3 nucleotides are TGTGCCAGCAGCCCAATCCAGAGGGGGAGAGATACGCAGTATTTT.

Notes on this clone: This may come from a read error, since a much larger clone is one base off. The V gene is TRBV4-2, the J gene TRBJ2-3; D gene unclear. The CDR3 has 11 residues. From germline, CDR1 is LGHNA and CDR2 YNFKEQ. Trimming left V 4 bases short and J 1 base short, with 0 bases between. The CDR3 region is CASSRTDTQYF. For the CDR3, the DNA is TGTGCCAGCAGCCGCACAGATACGCAGTATTTT.

This clone was observed a handful of times. The CDR3 DNA reads TGTGCCAGCAGTGACATATCAGGTAGCAATCAGCCCCAGCATTTT. This gives the protein CASSDISGSNQPQHF. The V gene is TRBV2, the J gene TRBJ1-5; D remains ambiguous. This CDR3 spans 15 amino acids. The V end lost 3 bases, the J end lost 0 bases, and 9 bases lay between the germline ends. Looked up from germline, CDR1 is SNHLY and CDR2 is FYNNEI.

The J gene is TRBJ1-4, the V gene TRBV9; D gene ambiguous. The CDR3 is 14 amino acids. Trimming pared 1 base from V and 8 bases from J, leaving 12 bases between. In germline, CDR1 is SGDLS, CDR2 YYNGEE. The CDR3 DNA is TGTGCCAGCAGCGTATCGGGTTCTGAGGAAAAACTGTTTTTT. The encoded protein is CASSVSGSEEKLFF.

The chain recombines TRBV19 with TRBJ1-6; D perhaps matches TRBD1 (5 bases). This CDR3 spans 14 amino acids. Germline assignment: CDR1 LNHDA and CDR2 SQIVND (reference sequence). Trimming took off 6 bases at V and 10 bases at J, with 16 bases between the two ends. Here the CDR3 reads CASSGRQGESPLHF. CDR3 in DNA: TGTGCCAGTAGCGGCCGCCAGGGAGAATCACCCCTCCACTTT. Variable domain in full (rest from reference TRBV19 and TRBJ1-6): DGGITQSPKYLFRKEGQNVTLSCEQNLNHDAMYWYRQDPGQGLRLIYYSQIVNDFQKGDIAEGYSVSREKKESFPLTVTSAQKNPTAFYLCASSGRQGESPLHFGNGTRLTVT.

The chain carries TRBV20-1 and TRBJ1-2; D may be TRBD1 (6 bases). Germline CDR1 DFQATT, CDR2 SNEGSKA (reference sequence). The V and J ends lost 5 bases and 7 bases respectively, with 11 bases between them. The CDR3 totals 11 residues. This CDR3 reads CSAEWGAGYTF. The CDR3 DNA reads as TGCAGTGCTGAATGGGGGGCTGGCTACACCTTC.

The DNA of the CDR3 is TGTGCCAGCAGCTTGGCTGACAAGGGCTACGAGCAGTACTTC. The encoded protein is CASSLADKGYEQYF. V gene TRBV5-6 combines with J gene TRBJ2-7; D gene unclear. The CDR3 extends over 14 amino acids. Trimming took off 0 bases at V and 3 bases at J, with 10 bases between the two ends. Germline V lookup: CDR1 SGHDT, CDR2 YYEEEE.

The chain links TRBV7-9 to TRBJ2-7, with a tentative D call TRBD2 (5 bases). Germline-derived CDR1 and CDR2 are SEHNR and FQNEAQ (reference sequence). Trimming stripped 5 bases from V and 6 bases from J, with 17 bases between. The CDR3 length is 14 residues. For the CDR3, the DNA is TGTGCCAGCAGCCCTGGCTCCTCGGGGAGCGAGCAGTACTTC. Translation gives CASSPGSSGSEQYF. The full variable domain, its missing parts supplied by reference TRBV7-9 and TRBJ2-7, is DTGVSQNPRHKITKRGQNVTFRCDPISEHNRLYWYRQTLGQGPEFLTYFQNEAQLEKSRLLSDRFSAERPKGSFSTLEIQRTEQGDSAMYLCASSPGSSGSEQYFGPGTRLTVT.

The rearrangement uses TRBV7-9 and TRBJ2-3; D gene ambiguous. Germline V gene sequence: CDR1 SEHNR, CDR2 FQNEAQ (reference sequence). V was clipped by 5 bases and J by 6 bases, with 15 bases between them. The CDR3 covers 14 residues. The CDR3 sequence: CASSGASPADTQYF. The DNA of the CDR3 is TGTGCCAGCAGCGGAGCGAGCCCGGCCGATACGCAGTATTTT.

This chain links TRBV7-9 with TRBJ2-7; maybe TRBD1 (5 bases). The CDR3 has 15 amino acids. Germline assignment: CDR1 SEHNR and CDR2 FQNEAQ (reference sequence). V was clipped by 5 bases and J by 2 bases, with 16 bases between them. This CDR3 reads CASSKKGSVAYEQYF. CDR3 coding DNA: TGTGCCAGCAGCAAGAAGGGGTCCGTCGCCTACGAGCAGTACTTC.

Comment on this clone: Distinct nucleotide sequences in the sample also encode this CDR3. V and J are TRBV5-4 and TRBJ1-3; D not resolved. Looked up from germline, CDR1 is SGHNT and CDR2 is YYREEE (reference sequence). This CDR3 has 16 amino acids. V was pared by 0 bases and J by 0 bases, with 10 bases between. The CDR3 coding sequence is TGTGCCAGCAGCTTGGTAGGTGGAACCTCTGGAAACACCATATATTTT. Translated: CASSLVGGTSGNTIYF.

The V gene is TRBV19, the J gene TRBJ2-1; weak D call: TRBD1 (5 bases). The germline CDR1 and CDR2 sequences are LNHDA and SQIVND (reference sequence). The V gene lost 6 bases and the J gene lost 0 bases, with 9 bases spanning the gap. The CDR3 length is 14 residues. CDR3 in DNA: TGTGCCAGTAGGAGACAGAGCTCCTACAATGAGCAGTTCTTC. This gives the protein CASRRQSSYNEQFF. The full variable domain, completed using reference TRBV19 and TRBJ2-1, is DGGITQSPKYLFRKEGQNVTLSCEQNLNHDAMYWYRQDPGQGLRLIYYSQIVNDFQKGDIAEGYSVSREKKESFPLTVTSAQKNPTAFYLCASRRQSSYNEQFFGPGTRLTVL.

The chain recombines TRBV10-3 with TRBJ2-1; the D is unclear. From germline, CDR1 is ENHRY and CDR2 SYGVKD. CDR3 size: 13 residues. V lost 6 bases, J lost 9 bases, and 15 bases lay in between. DNA for the CDR3: TGTGCCATCAGCGCCCCACCGCCGAGTGAGCAGTTCTTC. This codes for CAISAPPPSEQFF.